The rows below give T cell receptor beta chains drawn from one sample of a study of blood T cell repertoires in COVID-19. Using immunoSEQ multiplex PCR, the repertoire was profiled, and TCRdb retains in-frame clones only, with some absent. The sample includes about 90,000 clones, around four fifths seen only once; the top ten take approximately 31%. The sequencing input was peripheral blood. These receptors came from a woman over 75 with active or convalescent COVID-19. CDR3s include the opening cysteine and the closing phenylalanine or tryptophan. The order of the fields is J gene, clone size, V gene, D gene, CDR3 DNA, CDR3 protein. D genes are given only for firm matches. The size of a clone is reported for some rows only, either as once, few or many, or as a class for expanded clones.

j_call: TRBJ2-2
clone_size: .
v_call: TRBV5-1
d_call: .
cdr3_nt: TGCGCCAGCAGCTCCCCCCGCGGGACGAACACCGGGGAGCTGTTTTTT
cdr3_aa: CASSSPRGTNTGELFF

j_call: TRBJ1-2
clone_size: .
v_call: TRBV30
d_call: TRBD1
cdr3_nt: TGTGCCTGGAGAGAGACAGGGTATGGCTACACCTTC
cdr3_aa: CAWRETGYGYTF

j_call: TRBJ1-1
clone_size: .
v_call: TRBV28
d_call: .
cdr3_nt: TGTGCCAGCAGATACCATCGGGGAGGGACTGAAGCTTTCTTT
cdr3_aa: CASRYHRGGTEAFF

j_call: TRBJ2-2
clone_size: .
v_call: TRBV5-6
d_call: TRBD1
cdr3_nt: TGTGCCAGCAGCTTGAGGACCACAGGGGAACGCACCGGGGAGCTGTTTTTT
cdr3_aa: CASSLRTTGERTGELFF

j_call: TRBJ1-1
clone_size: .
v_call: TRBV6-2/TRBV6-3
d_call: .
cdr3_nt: TGTGCCAGCAGTCCCCTCTTGTGGAACACTGAAGCTTTCTTT
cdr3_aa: CASSPLLWNTEAFF

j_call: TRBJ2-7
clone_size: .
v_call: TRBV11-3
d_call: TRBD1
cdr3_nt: TGTGCCAGCAGCCCTCAGGGGACAGGGAGTCCCAGTGAGCAGTACTTC
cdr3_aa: CASSPQGTGSPSEQYF

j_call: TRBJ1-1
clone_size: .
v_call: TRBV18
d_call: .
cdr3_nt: TGTGCCAGCTCACCAGGACAGAGGAACACTGAAGCTTTCTTT
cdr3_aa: CASSPGQRNTEAFF

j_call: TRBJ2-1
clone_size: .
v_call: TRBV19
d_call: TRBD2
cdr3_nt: TGTGCCAGTACTCCCACGGGACTAGCGGGGCGGAGGGGCTACAATGAGCAGTTCTTC
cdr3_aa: CASTPTGLAGRRGYNEQFF

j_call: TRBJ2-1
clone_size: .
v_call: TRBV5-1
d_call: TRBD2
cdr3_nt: TGCGCCAGCAGCTTTAGCGGGAGCTCCTACAATGAGCAGTTCTTC
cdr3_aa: CASSFSGSSYNEQFF

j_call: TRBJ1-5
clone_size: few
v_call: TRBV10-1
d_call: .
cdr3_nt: TGCGCCAGCAGTAAAAGGGCAGGGATGGTTCAGCCCCAGCATTTT
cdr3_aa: CASSKRAGMVQPQHF

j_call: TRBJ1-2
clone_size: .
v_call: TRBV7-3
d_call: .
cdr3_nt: TGTGCCAGCAGCCAGGATGGTGGCTATGGCTACACCTTC
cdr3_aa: CASSQDGGYGYTF

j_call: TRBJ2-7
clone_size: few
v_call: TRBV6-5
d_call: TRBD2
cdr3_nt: TGTGCCAGCACGGGACTAGCGGTCTCCTACGAGCAGTACTTC
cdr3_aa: CASTGLAVSYEQYF

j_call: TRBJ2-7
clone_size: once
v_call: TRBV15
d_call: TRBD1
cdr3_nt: TGTGCCACCAGCAAGACAGGGGGATCCTACGAGCAGTACTTC
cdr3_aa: CATSKTGGSYEQYF

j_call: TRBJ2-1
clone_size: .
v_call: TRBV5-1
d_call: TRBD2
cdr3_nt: TGCGCCAGCAGCTTGGCAGGGCTAGCGGGGACACTTGAGCAGTTCTTC
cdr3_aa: CASSLAGLAGTLEQFF

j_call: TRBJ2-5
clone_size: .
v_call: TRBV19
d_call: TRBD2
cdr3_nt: TGTGCCAGTAGGGCTAGCGGGGTCCCGGGGGAGACCCAGTACTTC
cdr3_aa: CASRASGVPGETQYF

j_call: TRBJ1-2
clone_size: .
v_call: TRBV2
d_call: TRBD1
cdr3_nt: TGTGCCTCGTTTCCGGGACAGGGCTATGGCTACACCTTC
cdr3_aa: CASFPGQGYGYTF

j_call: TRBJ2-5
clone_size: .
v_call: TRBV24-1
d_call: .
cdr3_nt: TGTGCCACCAGTAAGAGCCGGGGTCCCCAAGAGACCCAGTACTTC
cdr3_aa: CATSKSRGPQETQYF

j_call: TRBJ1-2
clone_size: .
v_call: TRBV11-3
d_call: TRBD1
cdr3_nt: TGTGCCAGCAGCGATAGGGGACAGCCTCTCACCTTC
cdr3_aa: CASSDRGQPLTF

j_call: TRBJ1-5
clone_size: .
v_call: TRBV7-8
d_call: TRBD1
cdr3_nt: TGTGCCAGCAGCTTAAGGACAGGGGGCAATCAGCCCCAGCATTTT
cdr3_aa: CASSLRTGGNQPQHF

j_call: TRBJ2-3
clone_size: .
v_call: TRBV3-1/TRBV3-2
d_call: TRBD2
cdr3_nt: TGTGCCAGCAGCCACGGGAAGCGGGGGGGCGGTTTAGATACGCAGTATTTT
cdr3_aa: CASSHGKRGGGLDTQYF

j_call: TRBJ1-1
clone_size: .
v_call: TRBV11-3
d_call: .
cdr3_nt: TGTGCCAGCAGCTTCAGGGGAGCTGAAGCTTTCTTT
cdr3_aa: CASSFRGAEAFF

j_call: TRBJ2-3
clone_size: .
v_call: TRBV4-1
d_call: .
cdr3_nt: TGCGCCAGCAGCCAACCTTTGCGAGCGGGTGCGACTTATTTT
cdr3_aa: CASSQPLRAGATYF

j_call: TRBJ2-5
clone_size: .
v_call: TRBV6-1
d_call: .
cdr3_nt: TGTGCCAGCAGTGAATGGAGGGAGTCTGGAGAGACCCAGTACTTC
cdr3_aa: CASSEWRESGETQYF

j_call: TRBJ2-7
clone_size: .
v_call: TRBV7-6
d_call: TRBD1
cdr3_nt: TGTGCCAGCAGCTTAACCTCGGGACAGGGATTCAACGAGCAGTACTTC
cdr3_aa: CASSLTSGQGFNEQYF

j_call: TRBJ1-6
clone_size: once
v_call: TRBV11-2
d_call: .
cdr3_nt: TGTGCCAGCAGCCTCTCGTACTCCTATAATTCACCCCTCCACTTT
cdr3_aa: CASSLSYSYNSPLHF

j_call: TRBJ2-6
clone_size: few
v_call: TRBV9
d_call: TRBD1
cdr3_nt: TGTGCCAGCAGCGTAGAGCCGGGACAGGGGGCGTCTGGGGCCAACGTCCTGACTTTC
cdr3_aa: CASSVEPGQGASGANVLTF

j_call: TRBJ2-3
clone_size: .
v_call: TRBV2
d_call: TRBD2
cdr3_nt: TGTGCCAGCAGTCGGACTAGCGGCACAGATACGCAGTATTTT
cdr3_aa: CASSRTSGTDTQYF

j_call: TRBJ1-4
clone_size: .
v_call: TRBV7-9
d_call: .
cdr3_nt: TGTGCCAGCAGCTTCCCGAATGAAAAACTGTTTTTT
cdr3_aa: CASSFPNEKLFF

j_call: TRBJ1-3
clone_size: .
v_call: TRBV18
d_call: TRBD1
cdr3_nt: TGTGCCAGCTCGGGGACAGGTCCTAGAAACACCATATATTTT
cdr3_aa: CASSGTGPRNTIYF

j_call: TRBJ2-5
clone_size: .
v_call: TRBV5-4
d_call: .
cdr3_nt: TGTGCCAGCAGCTCTATCTTCCGGGGAGTGGAGACCCAGTACTTC
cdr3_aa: CASSSIFRGVETQYF

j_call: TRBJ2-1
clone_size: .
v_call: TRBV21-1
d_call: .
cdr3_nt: TGTGCCAGCAGCAAAGTTCACAGGGCCCCGAACAATGAGCAGTTCTTC
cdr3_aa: CASSKVHRAPNNEQFF

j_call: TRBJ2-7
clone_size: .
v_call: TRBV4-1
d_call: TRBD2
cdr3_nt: TGCGCCAGCAGCCGGCTAGCGGGGACCTACGAGCAGTACTTC
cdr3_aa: CASSRLAGTYEQYF